The TCR beta chain under discussion was sequenced for a study of human T cells and chemical hapten exposure. On the study more broadly: Patients got weekly scalp diphenylcyclopropenone doses over the roughly 24-week study. Patients were mainly female, each with alopecia areata, totalis or universalis.

This clonotype came up many times. TCRdb processed the RACE reads anew with MiXCR; each CDR3 protein has one entry. The table has around 71,000 distinct CDR3 sequences, 9.8% seen once; the top ten hold 3% to 4%. Time point: patch test 1, 2 weeks after DPC sensitization. Treatment here: therapeutic diphenylcyclopropenone sensitization with weekly scalp DPC. This material consisted of whole blood, taken in connection with sensitization to the hapten diphenylcyclopropenone (DPC). The sequence was obtained from a woman between 35 and 50 years old with alopecia areata. Some clones in this sample may be carry-over from other donors' samples.

CDR3 region: CASSRQGQTDTQYF. CDR3 nucleotide sequence: TGTGCCAGCAGTCGACAGGGGCAGACAGATACGCAGTATTTT. The chain has TRBV6-7 and TRBJ2-3, with 8 bases matching TRBD1. TRBV6-7 falls under the ORF class, with uncertain function. CDR3 length equals 14 residues. The V segment lost 5 bases and the J segment 3 bases; nucleotides outside the gene matches: 4.